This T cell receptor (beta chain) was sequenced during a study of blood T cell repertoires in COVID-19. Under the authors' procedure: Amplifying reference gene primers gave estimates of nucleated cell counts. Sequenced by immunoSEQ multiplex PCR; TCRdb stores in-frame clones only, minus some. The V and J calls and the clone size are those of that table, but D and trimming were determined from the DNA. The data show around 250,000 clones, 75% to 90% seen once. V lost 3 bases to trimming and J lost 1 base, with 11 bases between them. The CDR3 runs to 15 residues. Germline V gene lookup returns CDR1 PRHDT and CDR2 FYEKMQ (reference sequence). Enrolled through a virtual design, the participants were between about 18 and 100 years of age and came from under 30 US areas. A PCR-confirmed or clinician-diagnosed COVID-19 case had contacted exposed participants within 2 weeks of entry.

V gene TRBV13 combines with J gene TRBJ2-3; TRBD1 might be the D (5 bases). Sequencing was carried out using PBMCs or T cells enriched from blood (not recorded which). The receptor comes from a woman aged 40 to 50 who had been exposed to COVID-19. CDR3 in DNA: TGTGCCAGCAGCTTCGCAGGGTTTGGCACAGATACGCAGTATTTT. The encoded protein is CASSFAGFGTDTQYF.